The entry that follows covers one T cell receptor beta chain sequence. It lacks a known antigen. No much larger clone exists at a distance of one base, and base qualities are not known. Trimming at the junction amounts to 4 bases on V and 2 bases on J, and the germline ends lie 13 bases apart. Via the germline V gene (reference sequence), CDR1 is MNHEY and CDR2 SMNVEV. Spanning cysteine to phenylalanine, the CDR3 consists of 15 amino acids. Just the 45-base CDR3 DNA is kept, in frame starting at base 1. This specimen belongs to a study of shared clonotypes between healthy human individuals (dated by TCRdb to between 2020 and 2021). With regard to the full study: The cohort included three men and a couple of women between 18 and 49 years of age. The study deeply sequenced blood TCR repertoires of about five healthy adults to estimate repertoire size and the extent of clonotype sharing between individuals. Each donor's leukapheresis produced roughly between roughly 0.85 and 9.5 billion PBMCs. Different laboratories and diverse techniques were used to prepare libraries and sequence TCR repertoires, to increase sequencing depth and limit assay-specific biases. For each donor, three plates each were used for CD4 naive and CD4 memory, two plates were used for CD8 naive, and one plate was used for CD8 memory. Broader findings and caveats from the paper: Pairwise subsampling led to the expectation that sequencing depth would affect the degree of clonotype sharing among donors. Larger estimated clonotype richness was generally found for naive subsets than for memory subsets. Sharing across several donors was observed for 4.5% to 6.5% of naive CD4, less than 4% of naive CD8, over 2% of memory CD4, and around 0.4% of memory CD8 clonotypes. Sampling was limited to blood, and TCR repertoires in tissue likely differ from TCR repertoires in blood. The small number of donors limited the genetic and exposure-history diversity represented. Compared with non-shared clonotypes, the clonotypes found in all four sorted-subset donors had higher generation probabilities. Rarefaction of sorted-subset datasets indicated incomplete sequencing despite the large sequencing depth.

TCR CDR3 regions were amplified from genomic DNA by multiplex PCR using the deep immunoSEQ assay. Extracted genomic DNA from each cell subset was distributed evenly across all wells of several immunoSEQ 96-well plates, and each plate was treated as a replicate. Each replicate PCR for sorted subsets received roughly 0.2 ug genomic DNA, equal to about 30,000 T cell genomes. Purified libraries were measured with a Qubit 3.0 fluorometer, size-checked on a Bioanalyzer 2100, and measured again with the KAPA Library Quantification kit. Every immunoSEQ 96-well plate was sequenced on a dedicated single-read 150-cycle Illumina NextSeq 550 flow cell. The study's processing was this. Because the immunoSEQ output held only junctional sequences and lacked quality scores, the filtering could not match the filtering applied to full-length reads. To assign V/J genes and CDR3, sequences were annotated against IMGT germline references using PyIR, a Python wrapper for IgBLAST v1.9. Reads were removed for weak V/J assignments (E-value above 1e-6), missing CDR3, stop codons, out-of-frame junctions, or ambiguous translated residues. V3J clonotypes were defined by identical inferred V gene, J gene, and CDR3 amino acid sequence. The percentage overlap between two repertoires was calculated by dividing the number of shared unique clonotypes by the size of the smaller repertoire. RTK rarefaction, the Chao1 estimator, and Recon v2.1 estimates of unobserved clonotypes were used to assess repertoire richness. OLGA was used to compute generation probabilities for all TCRbeta clonotypes that the gDNA method yielded from four donors. This is the immuneACCESS table as TCRdb keeps it, with only in-frame sequences that have V and J called. A part of the clones is gone; compared with another copy, unresolved V genes explain less than half, and the rest is unexplained. That table supplies the V and J calls and clone size; D and trimming were determined from the DNA. The sample contains over 2 million clones, 85% to 95% of them found a single time. The top ten constitute more than 0.1% of the sample.

The donors were healthy, HIV-negative adults who had no recently reported acute infections or vaccinations. All donors were Caucasian adults living in Nashville, Tennessee, USA. CD4+ T cells were enriched through magnetic negative selection, after which naive cells were positively selected on CD45RA and the remaining negative fraction served as the memory subset. Blood was collected by leukapheresis, and PBMCs were isolated by Ficoll-Histopaque density gradient centrifugation and then cryopreserved in liquid nitrogen vapor phase. Analytical flow cytometry was used to check the purity and quantity of every magnetically sorted T cell population. Genomic DNA was isolated from each sorted fraction and quantified by UV absorbance on a Nanodrop 2000c.

The source material was naive CD4+ T cells sorted from blood. The sample's cell subset or site, from its label and the paper: CD45RA+ positively selected. This receptor chain uses TRBV27 and TRBJ2-3; TRBD1 is a weak D gene call, 5 bases matching. The source is a man aged 18 to 35 in good health. At the DNA level, the sequence is TGTGCCAGCAGTTCAGGGAAGACGTACACAGATACGCAGTATTTT. This encodes CASSSGKTYTDTQYF.